This entry is about one T cell receptor (beta chain). Libraries were prepared by immunoSEQ multiplex PCR; TCRdb keeps only in-frame clonotypes and omits some of them. The profile shows about 41,000 clones, 80% to 90% of them singletons. V lost 5 bases to trimming and J lost 4 bases, with 18 bases between them. Per germline, CDR1 SQVTM and CDR2 ANQGSEA. The CDR3 spans 14 residues. This record belongs to a study of T cell changes during pregnancy in multiple sclerosis. Here the sequenced sample was CD4+ T cells from peripheral blood mononuclear cells, taken in the first trimester of pregnancy. The V and J genes are TRBV29-1 and TRBJ2-7; tentative D call: TRBD2 (5 bases). The sequence was collected from a female donor with multiple sclerosis, enrolled in a pregnancy study. The CDR3 spells CSVMGFGVGYEQYF. CDR3 sequence (DNA): TGCAGCGTTATGGGGTTCGGGGTGGGGTACGAGCAGTACTTC.